This T cell receptor (beta chain) was observed in a study of neurological immune-mediated disorders (dated by TCRdb to the late 2010s). About the study as a whole: Of the 35 or so multiple sclerosis patients, around 30 had relapsing-remitting MS and 3 had secondary progressive MS. Peripheral blood TCR-beta repertoires from HTLV-I-associated myelopathy (HAM/TSP) patients, multiple sclerosis patients and healthy controls were compared by UMI-based sequencing. Longitudinal samples, technical triplicates and paired sorted CD4+ and CD8+ T-cell subsets, alongside PBMC samples, were included among the roughly 97 TCR-beta libraries. The cohort included 68 subjects: 14 with HAM/TSP, around 35 with multiple sclerosis, and approximately 20 healthy controls.

cDNA was synthesized by template-switch 5'RACE using a primer carrying a 10-nucleotide random unique molecular identifier by which each TCR transcript was tagged. Every sequencing run yielded over 170 million TCR-beta sequences covering 15-18 subjects. Total RNA was extracted with the RNeasy kit. The KAPA Real-time Library Amplification kit was used to amplify TCR-beta VDJ regions with primers targeting the TCR constant region and the 5'RACE anchor. A first PCR added sample indexes and Illumina adaptors, after which a second PCR increased the library yield. After Ampure bead purification, the roughly 650 bp TCR product was size-selected on a 2% E-gel SizeSelection system. Before pooling, library quality was assessed on a Bioanalyzer, concentration was determined with Qubit, and library quantification was performed with the Kapa Library Quantification kit. An Illumina HiSeq 2500 was used to sequence the libraries paired-end at 2 x 150 bp. To increase sequence diversity, roughly 25-31% phiX was spiked into each library pool. The paper's processing steps were these. Quality-filtered reads were processed with the UMI-based MiGEC pipeline, which removed over 90% of raw TCR sequences during error correction. VDJ genes were aligned to IMGT germline references, and clonotypes were defined by unique CDR3 amino acid sequence plus V-J genes. Clonal expansion, Shannon diversity and CDR3 relatedness were evaluated with VDJtools (CalcPairwiseDistances, ClusterSamples), while phylogenetic trees were built in CLCbio workbench. A clone was classed as expanded if it had 8 or more unique UMIs, a cutoff based on coefficient-of-variation modelling across technical triplicates. TCRdb redid the processing of the public reads, applying fastp at Q25 and MiXCR, and retained in-frame beta chains. Entries that share a CDR3 protein sequence are merged under the most common genes and DNA. TCRdb, rather than the study authors, made the V and J calls. The sample table shows about 71,000 distinct CDR3 sequences, and about 3.4% are seen once. More than 3% of the sample is in the top ten clones.

General conclusions and limits of the study: The MS cluster was not associated with any clinical or MRI features, and the authors stated that larger cohorts are needed. TCR clonal expansion was highest in HAM/TSP patients and lowest in MS patients, with MS patients falling below even healthy controls. In phylogenetic analysis, the repertoires of 18 of 34 MS patients grouped into a cluster of related CDR3 sequences, which suggests a possible signature at the repertoire level. No identical CDR3 amino acid sequences were shared among expanded clones across subjects, suggesting private TCR-beta repertoires in all groups.

For the unsorted PBMC libraries, 2 million PBMCs were stored in RNAlater at -80 degrees C until RNA extraction and were used to generate the libraries. The multiple sclerosis patients were enrolled in a US clinical protocol that used magnetic resonance imaging to evaluate disease progression. Peripheral blood underwent Ficoll-Hypaque density gradient centrifugation to isolate PBMCs, which were then cryopreserved in liquid nitrogen. This clonotype was counted ten times or more. It lacks a known antigen. No much larger clone is present one base from it, and per-base qualities are unavailable. The specimen was PBMCs. The sequence was collected from a man in his forties with multiple sclerosis.

The CDR3 protein: CASSFSGRGNEQFF. The nucleotide sequence is TGTGCCAGCAGCTTTTCGGGGAGGGGCAATGAGCAGTTCTTC. The chain links TRBV7-9 with TRBJ2-1, with 7 bases aligning to TRBD2. Relative to germline, V is missing 3 bases and J is missing 6 bases, with 5 bases of the junction outside any gene match. For CDR1 and CDR2, the germline V gene (reference sequence) lists SEHNR and FQNEAQ. Including the terminal cysteine and phenylalanine, the CDR3 comprises 14 residues. CDR3 DNA only is kept here, 42 bases in frame from base 1.